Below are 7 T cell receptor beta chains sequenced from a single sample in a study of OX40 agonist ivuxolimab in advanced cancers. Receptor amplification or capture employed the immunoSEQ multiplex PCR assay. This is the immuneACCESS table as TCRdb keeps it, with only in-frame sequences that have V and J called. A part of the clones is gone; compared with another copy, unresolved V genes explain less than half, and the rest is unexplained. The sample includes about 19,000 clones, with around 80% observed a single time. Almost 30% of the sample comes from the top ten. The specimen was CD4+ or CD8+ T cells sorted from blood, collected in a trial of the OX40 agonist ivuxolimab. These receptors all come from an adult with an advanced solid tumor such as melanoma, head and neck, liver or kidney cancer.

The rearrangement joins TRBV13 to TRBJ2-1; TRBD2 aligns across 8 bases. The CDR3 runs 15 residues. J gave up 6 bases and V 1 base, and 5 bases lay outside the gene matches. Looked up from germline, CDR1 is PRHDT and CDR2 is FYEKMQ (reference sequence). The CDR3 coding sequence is TGTGCCAGCAGCTTAGAAGCGGGAGAGGGCAATGAGCAGTTCTTC. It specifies CASSLEAGEGNEQFF. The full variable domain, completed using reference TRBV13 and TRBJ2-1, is AAGVIQSPRHLIKEKRETATLKCYPIPRHDTVYWYQQGPGQDPQFLISFYEKMQSDKGSIPDRFSAQQFSDYHSELNMSSLELGDSALYFCASSLEAGEGNEQFFGPGTRLTVL.

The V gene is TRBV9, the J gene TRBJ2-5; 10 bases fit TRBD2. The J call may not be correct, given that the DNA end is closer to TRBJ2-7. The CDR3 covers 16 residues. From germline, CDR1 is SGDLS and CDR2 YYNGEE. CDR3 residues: CASSVGLAGVNYEQYF. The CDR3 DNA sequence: TGTGCCAGCAGCGTAGGTCTAGCGGGAGTTAACTACGAGCAGTACTTC.

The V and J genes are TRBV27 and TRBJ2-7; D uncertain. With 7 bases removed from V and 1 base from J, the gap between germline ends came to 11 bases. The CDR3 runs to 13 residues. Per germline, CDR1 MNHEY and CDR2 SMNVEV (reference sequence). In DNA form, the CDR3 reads TGTGCCAGCAAGGAGTGGGGATCCTACGAGCAGTACTTC. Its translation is CASKEWGSYEQYF.

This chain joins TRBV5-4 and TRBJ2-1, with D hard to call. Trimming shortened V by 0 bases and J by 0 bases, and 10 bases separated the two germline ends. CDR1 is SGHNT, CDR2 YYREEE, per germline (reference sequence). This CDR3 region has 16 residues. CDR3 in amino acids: CASSLDGVPSYNEQFF. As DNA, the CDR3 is TGTGCCAGCAGCTTGGACGGCGTCCCCTCCTACAATGAGCAGTTCTTC.

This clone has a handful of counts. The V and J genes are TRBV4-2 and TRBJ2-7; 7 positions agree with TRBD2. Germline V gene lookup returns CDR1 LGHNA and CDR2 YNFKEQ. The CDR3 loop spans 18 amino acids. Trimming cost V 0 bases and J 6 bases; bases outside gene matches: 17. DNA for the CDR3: TGTGCCAGCAGCCAAGATACATTGGACTATCTGACGGGGGGCGAGCAGTACTTC. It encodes CASSQDTLDYLTGGEQYF.

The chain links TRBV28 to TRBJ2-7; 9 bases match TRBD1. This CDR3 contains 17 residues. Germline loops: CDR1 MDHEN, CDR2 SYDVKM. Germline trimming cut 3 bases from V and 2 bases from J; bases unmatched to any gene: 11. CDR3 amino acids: CASSLENWGTGPYEQYF. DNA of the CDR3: TGTGCCAGCAGTTTGGAGAACTGGGGGACAGGGCCCTACGAGCAGTACTTC.

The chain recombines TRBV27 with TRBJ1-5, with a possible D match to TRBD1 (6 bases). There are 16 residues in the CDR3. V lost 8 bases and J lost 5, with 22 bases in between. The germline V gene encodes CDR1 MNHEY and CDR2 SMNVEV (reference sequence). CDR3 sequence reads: CASAPSHGQKHQPQHF. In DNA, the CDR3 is TGTGCCAGCGCCCCCTCTCATGGACAGAAGCATCAGCCCCAGCATTTT.